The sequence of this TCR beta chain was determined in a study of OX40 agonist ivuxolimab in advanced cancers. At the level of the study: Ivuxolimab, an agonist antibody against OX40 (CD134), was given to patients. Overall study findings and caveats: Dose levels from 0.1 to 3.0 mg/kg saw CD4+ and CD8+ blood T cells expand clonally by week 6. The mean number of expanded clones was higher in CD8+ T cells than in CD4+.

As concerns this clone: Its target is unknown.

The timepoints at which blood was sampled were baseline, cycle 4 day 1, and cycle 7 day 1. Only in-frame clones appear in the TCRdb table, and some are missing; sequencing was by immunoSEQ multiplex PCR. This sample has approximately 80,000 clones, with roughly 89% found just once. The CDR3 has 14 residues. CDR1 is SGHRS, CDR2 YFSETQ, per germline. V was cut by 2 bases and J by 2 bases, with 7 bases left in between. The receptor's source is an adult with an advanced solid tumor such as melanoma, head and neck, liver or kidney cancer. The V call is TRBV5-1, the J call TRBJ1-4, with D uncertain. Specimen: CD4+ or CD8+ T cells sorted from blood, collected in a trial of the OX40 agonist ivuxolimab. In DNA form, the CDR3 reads TGCGCCAGCAGCTTTGGAGGGACTAATGAAAAACTGTTTTTT. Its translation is CASSFGGTNEKLFF.